This TCR beta chain is from a study of T cell changes during pregnancy in multiple sclerosis. Sequencing used immunoSEQ multiplex PCR; TCRdb keeps in-frame clones, though not all of them. The sample shows approximately 70,000 clones, around 90% of them seen only once. The germline V gene encodes CDR1 MDHEN and CDR2 SYDVKM. This CDR3 is 16 amino acids long. With V trimmed by 4 bases and J by 8 bases, 10 bases remained unmatched. The J gene is TRBJ1-6, the V gene TRBV28; 8 nucleotides agree with TRBD1. The TCR was taken from a female donor in good health, enrolled as a control in a pregnancy study. The specimen comprised peripheral blood, sampled in the second trimester of pregnancy. CDR3 amino acids: CASSSGMTGEDSPLHF. The CDR3 nucleotides read TGTGCCAGCAGTTCCGGGATGACAGGGGAAGATTCACCCCTCCACTTT.